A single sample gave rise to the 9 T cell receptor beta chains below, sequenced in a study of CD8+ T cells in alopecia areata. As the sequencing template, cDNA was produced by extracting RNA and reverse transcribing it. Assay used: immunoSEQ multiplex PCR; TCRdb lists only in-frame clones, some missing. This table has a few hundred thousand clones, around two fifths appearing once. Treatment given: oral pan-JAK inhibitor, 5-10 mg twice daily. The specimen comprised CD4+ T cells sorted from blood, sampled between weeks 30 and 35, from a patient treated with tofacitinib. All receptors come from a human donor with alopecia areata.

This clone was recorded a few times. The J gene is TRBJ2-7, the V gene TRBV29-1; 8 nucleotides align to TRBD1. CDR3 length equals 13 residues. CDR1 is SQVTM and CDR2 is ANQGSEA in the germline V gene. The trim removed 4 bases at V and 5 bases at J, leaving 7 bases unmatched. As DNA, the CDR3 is TGCAGCGTTGGGGAGGCAGGGGGCAACGAGCAGTACTTC. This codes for CSVGEAGGNEQYF.

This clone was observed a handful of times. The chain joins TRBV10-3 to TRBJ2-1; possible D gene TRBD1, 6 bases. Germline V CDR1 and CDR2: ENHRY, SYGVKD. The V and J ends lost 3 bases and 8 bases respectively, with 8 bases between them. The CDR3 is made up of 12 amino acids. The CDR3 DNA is TGTGCCATCAGTGATAGGGGGTATGAGCAGTTCTTC. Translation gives CAISDRGYEQFF.

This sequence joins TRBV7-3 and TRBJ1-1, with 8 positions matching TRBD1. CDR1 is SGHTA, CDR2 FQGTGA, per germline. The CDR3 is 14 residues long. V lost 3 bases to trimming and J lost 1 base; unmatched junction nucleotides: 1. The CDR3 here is CASSFDRGNTEAFF. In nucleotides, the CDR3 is TGTGCCAGCAGCTTTGACAGGGGGAACACTGAAGCTTTCTTT.

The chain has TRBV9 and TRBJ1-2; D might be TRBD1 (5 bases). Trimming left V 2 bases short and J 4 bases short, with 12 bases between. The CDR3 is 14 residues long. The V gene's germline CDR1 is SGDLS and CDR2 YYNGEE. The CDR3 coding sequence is TGTGCCAGCAGCGTTGGAGGGGACGCCTATGGCTACACCTTC. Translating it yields CASSVGGDAYGYTF.

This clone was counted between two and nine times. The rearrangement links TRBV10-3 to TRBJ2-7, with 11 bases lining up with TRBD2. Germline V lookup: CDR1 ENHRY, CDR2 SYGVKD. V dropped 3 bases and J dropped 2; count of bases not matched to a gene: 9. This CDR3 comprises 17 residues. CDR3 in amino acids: CAISDSGLAAGAYEQYF. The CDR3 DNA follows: TGTGCCATCAGTGACTCGGGACTAGCGGCCGGGGCCTACGAGCAGTACTTC.

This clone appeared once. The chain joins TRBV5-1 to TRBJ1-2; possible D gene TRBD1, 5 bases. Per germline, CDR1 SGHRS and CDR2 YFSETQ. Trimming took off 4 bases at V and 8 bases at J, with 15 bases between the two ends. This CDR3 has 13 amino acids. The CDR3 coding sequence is TGCGCCAGCAGCACCGACGGGGCCTGGGGCTACACCTTC. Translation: CASSTDGAWGYTF.

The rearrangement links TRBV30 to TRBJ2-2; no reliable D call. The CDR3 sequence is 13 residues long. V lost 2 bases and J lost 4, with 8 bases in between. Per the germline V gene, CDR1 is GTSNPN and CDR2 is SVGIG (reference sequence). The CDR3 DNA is TGTGCCTGGAGTACCAGCTTCACCGGGGAGCTGTTTTTT. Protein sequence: CAWSTSFTGELFF.

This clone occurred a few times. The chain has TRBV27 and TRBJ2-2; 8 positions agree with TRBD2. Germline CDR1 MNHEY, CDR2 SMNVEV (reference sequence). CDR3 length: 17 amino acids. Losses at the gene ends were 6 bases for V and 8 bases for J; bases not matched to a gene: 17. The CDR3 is CASSQNHVGRGRGELFF. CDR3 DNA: TGTGCCAGCAGCCAAAATCATGTCGGGAGGGGGAGAGGGGAGCTGTTTTTT.

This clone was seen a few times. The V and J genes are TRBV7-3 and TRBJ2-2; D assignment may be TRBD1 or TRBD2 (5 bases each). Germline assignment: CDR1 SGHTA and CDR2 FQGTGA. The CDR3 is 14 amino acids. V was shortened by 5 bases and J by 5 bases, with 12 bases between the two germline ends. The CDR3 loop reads CASSAGTETGELFF. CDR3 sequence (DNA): TGTGCCAGCAGCGCCGGGACCGAGACCGGGGAGCTGTTTTTT.